These 10 T cell receptor beta chains came from one sample sequenced in a study of T cell changes during pregnancy in multiple sclerosis (dated by TCRdb to the late 2010s). The library was made by the immunoSEQ multiplex PCR assay. TCRdb's version of the immuneACCESS table is confined to in-frame rearrangements and falls short of the full clone set. An unresolved V gene accounts for under half of the shortfall where checked; the remainder is of unknown origin. The sample table holds 35,000 to 40,000 clones, of which under 95% were seen once. The top ten clones comprise about 5.5% of the sample. This specimen consisted of CD8+ T cells from peripheral blood mononuclear cells, obtained in the third trimester of pregnancy. These receptor sequences come from a female donor with multiple sclerosis, enrolled in a pregnancy study.

The gene calls are TRBV11-2 and TRBJ2-7, with TRBD1 matching over 7 bases. Germline V gene sequence: CDR1 SGHAT, CDR2 FQNNGV. The CDR3 contains 15 residues. With V trimmed by 0 bases and J by 5 bases, 7 bases remained unmatched. CDR3 sequence (DNA): TGTGCCAGCAGCTTAGAACAGGGGTTCATCGACGAGCAGTACTTC. Encoded protein: CASSLEQGFIDEQYF.

The gene calls are TRBV19 and TRBJ1-5, with D perhaps TRBD1 (5 bases). Between the trimmed V and J ends, which lost 8 bases and 0 bases, there was a span of 14 bases. The CDR3 length is 15 residues. Germline V lookup: CDR1 LNHDA, CDR2 SQIVND (reference sequence). Here the CDR3 reads CASASTAYSNQPQHF. In nucleotides, the CDR3 is TGTGCCAGTGCCTCGACAGCGTATAGCAATCAGCCCCAGCATTTT.

This chain connects TRBV5-4 to TRBJ2-1; D is unclear. The V end was cut by 1 base, the J end by 5 bases, with 13 bases between. The CDR3 consists of 15 residues. Germline V gives CDR1 SGHNT, CDR2 YYREEE (reference sequence). CDR3 region: CASSLFPLTDNEQFF. CDR3 DNA sequence: TGTGCCAGCAGCTTGTTCCCCCTAACTGACAATGAGCAGTTCTTC.

The chain links TRBV7-8 to TRBJ2-7, with unresolved D. Germline-derived CDR1 and CDR2 are SGHVS and FQNEAQ. V gave up 1 base and J gave up 3 bases, with 10 bases separating them. The CDR3 covers 14 residues. CDR3 sequence: CASSLDGLLYEQYF. The CDR3 region has the DNA TGTGCCAGCAGCTTAGACGGGTTACTCTACGAGCAGTACTTC. Full variable domain (remainder filled in from reference TRBV7-8 and TRBJ2-7): GAGVSQSPRYKVAKRGQDVALRCDPISGHVSLFWYQQALGQGPEFLTYFQNEAQLDKSGLPSDRFFAERPEGSVSTLKIQRTQQEDSAVYLCASSLDGLLYEQYFGPGTRLTVT.

The chain employs TRBV7-3 and TRBJ2-1; D may be TRBD2 (6 bases). This CDR3 spans 13 amino acids. The germline V gene has CDR1 SGHTA and CDR2 FQGTGA. Trimming pared 5 bases from V and 3 bases from J, leaving 8 bases between. CDR3 nucleotide sequence: TGTGCCAGCAGCGGACTAAACTACAATGAGCAGTTCTTC. Translation gives CASSGLNYNEQFF.

The chain links TRBV4-1 to TRBJ2-1; TRBD2 matches 7 bases. Trimming took 0 bases from V and 4 from J; bases not matched to a gene: 6. Germline loops: CDR1 MGHRA, CDR2 YSYEKL. The CDR3 sequence is 16 residues long. The CDR3 nucleotides are TGCGCCAGCAGCCAAGAAGGAGCGGGACCGTACAATGAGCAGTTCTTC. Amino acids: CASSQEGAGPYNEQFF.

This chain links TRBV4-1 with TRBJ2-7, with D possibly TRBD1 on 5 matching bases. Trimming took off 3 bases at V and 3 bases at J, with 12 bases between the two ends. The CDR3 spans 14 residues. Looked up from germline, CDR1 is MGHRA and CDR2 is YSYEKL. The CDR3 loop reads CASSHPGRNYEQYF. DNA for the CDR3: TGCGCCAGCAGCCACCCAGGGCGAAACTACGAGCAGTACTTC.

This clone showed up just once. This sequence joins TRBV6-1 and TRBJ2-2; 7 nucleotides agree with TRBD2. The junction had 6 bases not matched to a gene; V was cut back by 3 bases and J by 5 bases. This CDR3 has 15 amino acids. Germline V gives CDR1 MNHNS, CDR2 SASEGT. The CDR3 nucleotides are TGTGCCAGCAGTGAGTACCTAGCGGCGACCGGGGAGCTGTTTTTT. Its translation is CASSEYLAATGELFF.

In the case of this clone: In the same sample, other DNA sequences code for this CDR3. The CDR3 DNA follows: TGTGCCAGCAGTTTGTCAGGAAATCAGCCCCAGCATTTT. Protein: CASSLSGNQPQHF. The rearrangement links TRBV27 to TRBJ1-5, with D uncertain. V was cut by 3 bases and J by 4 bases, with 7 bases left in between. The germline V gene encodes CDR1 MNHEY and CDR2 SMNVEV (reference sequence). The CDR3 consists of 13 residues.

This clone has only one observation. The V call is TRBV6-5, the J call TRBJ2-7; 10 bases line up with TRBD2. Germline CDR1 MNHEY, CDR2 SVGAGI. The CDR3 consists of 14 residues. The V gene end was trimmed by 6 bases and the J gene end by 4 bases; junction bases not matched to a gene: 6. The CDR3 DNA sequence: TGTGCCAGCAGCCCCGGACTAGCGGATTACGAGCAGTACTTC. Encoded protein: CASSPGLADYEQYF.